Here is one T cell receptor beta chain with its context. The target antigen is unknown. J gave up 5 bases and V 5 bases, and 14 bases lay outside the gene matches. This CDR3 spans 16 amino acids. From germline, CDR1 is SEHNR and CDR2 FQNEAQ (reference sequence). Generated by immunoSEQ multiplex PCR, the TCRdb table keeps only in-frame clones and is missing some. The repertoire holds 150,000 to 200,000 clones, with about 90% as singletons. This sample was included in a study of T cell responses to AZD1222 COVID-19 vaccine. Regarding the study as a whole: The study sampled repertoires only after the peak T cell response. Spike-specific TCR breadth rose after two AZD1222 doses, and depth rose as well. Most donors were white British and more were female, and clonal diversity was possibly underestimated.

This receptor was obtained from an adult in good health. V usage is TRBV7-9 and J usage is TRBJ1-2; TRBD1 matches 7 bases. Material: peripheral blood, obtained on day 0 of MenACWY control vaccination. The CDR3 loop reads CASSLRVGGVRYGYTF. In nucleotides, the CDR3 is TGTGCCAGCAGCCTAAGGGTAGGGGGCGTACGGTATGGCTACACCTTC.